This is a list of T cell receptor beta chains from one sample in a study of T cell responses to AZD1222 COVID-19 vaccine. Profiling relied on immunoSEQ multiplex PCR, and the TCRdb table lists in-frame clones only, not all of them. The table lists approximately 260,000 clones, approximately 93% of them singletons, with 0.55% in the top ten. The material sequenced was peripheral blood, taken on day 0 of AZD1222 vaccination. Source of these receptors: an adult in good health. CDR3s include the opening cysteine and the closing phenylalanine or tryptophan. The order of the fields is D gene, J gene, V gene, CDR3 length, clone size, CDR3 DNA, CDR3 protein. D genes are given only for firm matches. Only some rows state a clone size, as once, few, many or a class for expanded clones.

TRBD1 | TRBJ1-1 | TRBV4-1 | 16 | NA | TGCGCCAGCAGCCAGGGCACAGGGGCCACGAACACTGAAGCTTTCTTT | CASSQGTGATNTEAFF
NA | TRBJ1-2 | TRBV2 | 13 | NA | TGTGCCAGCCAACGGGCGGGGCTTGATGGCTACACCTTC | CASQRAGLDGYTF
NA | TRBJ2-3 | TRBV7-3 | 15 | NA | TGTGCCAGCAGCTTAAGGGGCAGGGGATCGGATACGCAGTATTTT | CASSLRGRGSDTQYF
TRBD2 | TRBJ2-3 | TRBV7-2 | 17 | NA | TGTGCCAGCAGCCTAGGCGGGACTAGCGGGAGGGGTGATACGCAGTATTTT | CASSLGGTSGRGDTQYF
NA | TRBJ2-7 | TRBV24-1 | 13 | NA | TGTGCCACCAGTGATCCCGGCAGGAACGAGCAGTACTTC | CATSDPGRNEQYF
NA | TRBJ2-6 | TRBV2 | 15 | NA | TGTGCCAGCAGCCTCACGGGGACTGGGGCCAACGTCCTGACTTTC | CASSLTGTGANVLTF
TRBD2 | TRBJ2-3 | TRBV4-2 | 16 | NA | TGTGCCAGCAGCCAAGAGGGGACTAGCGGGGCTGATACGCAGTATTTT | CASSQEGTSGADTQYF
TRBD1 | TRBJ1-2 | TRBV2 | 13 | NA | TGTGCCAGCACCAGGGACAGGGGGCAAGGCTACACCTTC | CASTRDRGQGYTF
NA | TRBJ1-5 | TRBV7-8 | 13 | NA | TGTGCCAGCAGCTTAGTTGTTAATCAGCCCCAGCATTTT | CASSLVVNQPQHF
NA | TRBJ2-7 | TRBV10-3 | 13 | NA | TGTGCCATCAGTGCGGGACTGCTCTACGAGCAGTACTTC | CAISAGLLYEQYF
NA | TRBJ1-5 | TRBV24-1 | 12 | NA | TGTGCCACCAGTGATCAAAATCAGCCCCAGCATTTT | CATSDQNQPQHF
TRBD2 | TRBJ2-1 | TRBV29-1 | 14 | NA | TGCAGCGTTGAATGGCTAGCGGCCTACAATGAGCAGTTCTTC | CSVEWLAAYNEQFF
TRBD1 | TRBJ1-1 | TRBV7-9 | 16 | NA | TGTGCCAGCAGCCCCGGACAGGTTTTTCTGAACACTGAAGCTTTCTTT | CASSPGQVFLNTEAFF
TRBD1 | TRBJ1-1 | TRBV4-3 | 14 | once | TGCGCCAGCAGCCTTGGGACAGGGAACACTGAAGCTTTCTTT | CASSLGTGNTEAFF
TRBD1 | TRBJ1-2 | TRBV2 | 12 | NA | TGTGCACGGGGAGGGGGCGACTATGGCTACACCTTC | CARGGGDYGYTF
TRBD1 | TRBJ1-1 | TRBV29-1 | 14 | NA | TGCAGCGTGGCTCACAGGGGAGTGAACACTGAAGCTTTCTTT | CSVAHRGVNTEAFF
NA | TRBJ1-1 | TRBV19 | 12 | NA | TGTGCCAGTAGTACACAAGGGTATGAAGCTTTCTTT | CASSTQGYEAFF
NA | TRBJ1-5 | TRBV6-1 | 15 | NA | TGTGCCAGCAGTGAACAGGGGAATAGCAATCAGCCCCAGCATTTT | CASSEQGNSNQPQHF
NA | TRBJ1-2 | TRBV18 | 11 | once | TGTGCCAGCTCACCAGGCTATGGCTACACCTTC | CASSPGYGYTF
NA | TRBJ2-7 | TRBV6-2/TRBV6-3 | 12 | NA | TGTGCCAGCAGTTTTTCGGGAGACGAGCAGTACTTC | CASSFSGDEQYF
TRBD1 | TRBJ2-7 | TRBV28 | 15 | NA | TGTGCCAGCAGTTCACTTACCGGGACAGTCTACGAGCAGTACTTC | CASSSLTGTVYEQYF
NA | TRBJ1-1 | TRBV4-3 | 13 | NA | TGCGCCAGCAGCCAAGACGGGAACACTGAAGCTTTCTTT | CASSQDGNTEAFF
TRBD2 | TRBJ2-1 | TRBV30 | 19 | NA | TGTGCCTGGAGTCCAGACCGGACTAGCGGGAGTGGCTCCTACAATGAGCAGTTCTTC | CAWSPDRTSGSGSYNEQFF
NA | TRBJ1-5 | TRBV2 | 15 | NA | TGTGCCAGCAGTGAGGGGTGGGGTGTCGGGCAGCCCCAGCATTTT | CASSEGWGVGQPQHF
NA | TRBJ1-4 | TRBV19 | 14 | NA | TGTGCCAGTAGTATGGGGACCTCTAATGAAAAACTGTTTTTT | CASSMGTSNEKLFF
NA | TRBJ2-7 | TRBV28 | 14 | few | TGTGCCAGCAGTTTCGGGTGGATAAGCTACGAGCAGTACTTC | CASSFGWISYEQYF
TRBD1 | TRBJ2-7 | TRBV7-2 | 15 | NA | TGTGCCAGCAGCTTATTGGGGACAGGGGCCTACGAGCAGTACTTC | CASSLLGTGAYEQYF
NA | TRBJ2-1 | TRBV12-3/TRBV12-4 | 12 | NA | TGTGCCACGGGGCAGGGTCACAATGAGCAGTTCTTC | CATGQGHNEQFF
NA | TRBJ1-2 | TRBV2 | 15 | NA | TGTGCCAGCAGCCCGCCCGGGACTCATACCGGGGGCTACACCTTC | CASSPPGTHTGGYTF
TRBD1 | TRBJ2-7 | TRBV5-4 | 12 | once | TGTGCCAGCTCTTTGGACAGGGGCTTCGCGGTCTTC | CASSLDRGFAVF
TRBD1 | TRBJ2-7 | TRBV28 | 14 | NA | TGTGCCAGCAGTTTACCAGGGGGCGCGGGGGAGCAGTACTTC | CASSLPGGAGEQYF
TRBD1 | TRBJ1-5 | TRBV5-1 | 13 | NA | TGCGCCAGCAGCTTAGGACAGGGTCAGCCCCAGCATTTT | CASSLGQGQPQHF
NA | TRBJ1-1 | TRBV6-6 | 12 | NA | TGTGCCAGCAGTTACTTGGGGGGCCAAGCTTTCTTT | CASSYLGGQAFF
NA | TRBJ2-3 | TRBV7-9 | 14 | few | TGTGCCAGCAGCTTAGCGGAGGCGGGGGATACGCAGTATTTT | CASSLAEAGDTQYF
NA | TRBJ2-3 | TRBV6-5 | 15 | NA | TGTGCCAGCAGTTACAGTGGGAGCGACGCAGATACGCAGTATTTT | CASSYSGSDADTQYF
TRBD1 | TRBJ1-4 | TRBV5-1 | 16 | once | TGCGCCAGCAGCTTAGGTTACAGGGGGCCTAATGAAAAACTGTTTTTT | CASSLGYRGPNEKLFF
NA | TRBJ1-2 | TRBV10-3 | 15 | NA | TGTGCCATCAGTGAGTCTGAACTCCGGGCGGGCGGCTACACCTTC | CAISESELRAGGYTF
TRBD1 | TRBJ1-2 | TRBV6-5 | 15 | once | TGTGCCAGCAGCTCCGGGACAGGGGGCGCTGGGGGCTACACCTTC | CASSSGTGGAGGYTF
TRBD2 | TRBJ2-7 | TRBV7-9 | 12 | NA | TGTGCCAGCAGCTCCGCGGGGGACGAGCAGTACTTC | CASSSAGDEQYF
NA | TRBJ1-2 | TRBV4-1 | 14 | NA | TGCGCCAGCAGCCAGAATATATATCACTTTGGCTACACCTTC | CASSQNIYHFGYTF
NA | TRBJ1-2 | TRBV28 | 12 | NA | TGTGCCACCCAGGTTCTGAGGAACGGCTACACCTTC | CATQVLRNGYTF
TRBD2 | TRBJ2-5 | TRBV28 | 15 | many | TGTGCCAGCAGTTCCCTAGCGGGGGGCCAAGAGACCCAGTACTTC | CASSSLAGGQETQYF
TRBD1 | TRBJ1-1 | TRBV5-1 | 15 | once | TGCGCCAGCAGCCGGGGACAGGGTAAAAACACTGAAGCTTTCTTT | CASSRGQGKNTEAFF
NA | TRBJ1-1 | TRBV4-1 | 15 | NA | TGCGCCAGCAGCCACCAGGGAGATCGTGACACTGAAGCTTTCTTT | CASSHQGDRDTEAFF
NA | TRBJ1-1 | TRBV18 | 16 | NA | TGTGCCAGCTCACCCATAACCGGGGAGGCGAACACTGAAGCTTTCTTT | CASSPITGEANTEAFF
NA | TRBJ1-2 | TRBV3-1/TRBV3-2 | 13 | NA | TGTGCCAGCAGCCAAGGAGTAGGGCATGGCTACACCTTC | CASSQGVGHGYTF
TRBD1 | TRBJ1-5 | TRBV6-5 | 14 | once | TGTGCCAGCAGTAGAGAACAGGGGGCTCAGCCCCAGCATTTT | CASSREQGAQPQHF
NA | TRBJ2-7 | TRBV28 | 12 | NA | TGTGCCAGCAGCTTGCGGGCCTACGAGCAGTACTTC | CASSLRAYEQYF
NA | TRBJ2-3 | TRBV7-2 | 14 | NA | TGTGCCAGCAGCTTTGACTCCACCGCAGATACGCAGTATTTT | CASSFDSTADTQYF
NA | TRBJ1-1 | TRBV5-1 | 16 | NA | TGCGCCAGCAGCCCTATTACTTCCAATGGTGGGACTGAAGCTTTCTTT | CASSPITSNGGTEAFF
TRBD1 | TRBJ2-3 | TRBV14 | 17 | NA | TGTGCCAGCAGCCAGCCCCGGACAGGGTGGGGCACAGATACGCAGTATTTT | CASSQPRTGWGTDTQYF
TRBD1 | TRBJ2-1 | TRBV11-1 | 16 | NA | TGTGCCAGCAGCTCGCCCGGACAGGGGGCGGTCAGTGAGCAGTTCTTC | CASSSPGQGAVSEQFF
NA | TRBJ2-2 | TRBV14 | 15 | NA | TGTGCCAGCAGCCAAGCAGGAAAGCGGACCGGGGAGCTGTTTTTT | CASSQAGKRTGELFF
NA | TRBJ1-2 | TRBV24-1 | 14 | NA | TGTGCCACCAGCGCCTCGGGGGGCCACTATGGCTACACCTTC | CATSASGGHYGYTF
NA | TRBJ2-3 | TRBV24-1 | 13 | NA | TGTGCCACCTCTACAGCCCTCACAGATACGCAGTATTTT | CATSTALTDTQYF